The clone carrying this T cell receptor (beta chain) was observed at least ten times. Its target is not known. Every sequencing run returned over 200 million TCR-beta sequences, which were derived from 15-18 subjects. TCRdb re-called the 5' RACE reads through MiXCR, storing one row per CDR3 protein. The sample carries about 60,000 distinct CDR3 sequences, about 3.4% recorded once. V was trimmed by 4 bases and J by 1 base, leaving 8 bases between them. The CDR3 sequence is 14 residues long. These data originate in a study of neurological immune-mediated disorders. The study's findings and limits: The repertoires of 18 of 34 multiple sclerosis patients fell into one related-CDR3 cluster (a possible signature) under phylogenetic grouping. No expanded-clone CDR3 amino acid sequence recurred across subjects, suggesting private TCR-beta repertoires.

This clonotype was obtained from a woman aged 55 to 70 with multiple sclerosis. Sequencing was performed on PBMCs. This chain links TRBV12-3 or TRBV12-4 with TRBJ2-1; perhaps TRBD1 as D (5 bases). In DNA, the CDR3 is TGTGCCAGCAGTTCGACAGTTTCCTACAATGAGCAGTTCTTC. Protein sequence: CASSSTVSYNEQFF.